One and the same sample provided the 19 T cell receptor beta chains below, sequenced in a study of blood T cells in healthy people across ages. Together with a sample-barcoded 5' primer, a J-beta primer mix was included in a second PCR lasting about 7 to 11 cycles. MiXCR was run by TCRdb on the 5' RACE reads, yielding one entry per CDR3 protein. The data hold around 2 million distinct CDR3 sequences, with more than 35% observed a single time. Sequencing was performed on blood. The receptors originated from a human donor in good health.

This rearrangement joins TRBV28 to TRBJ2-4; the D is unclear. CDR1 is MDHEN, CDR2 SYDVKM, per germline. This CDR3 is 16 amino acids long. V lost 2 bases, J lost 0 bases, and 11 bases lay in between. The CDR3 is CASSLRQVLAKNIQYF. The CDR3 DNA sequence: TGTGCCAGCAGTTTACGGCAGGTTCTAGCCAAAAACATTCAGTACTTC.

The chain combines TRBV27 with TRBJ1-6; TRBD1 is a possible D gene (5 bases). This CDR3 region has 19 residues. V was trimmed by 6 bases and J by 1 base, leaving 22 bases between them. Germline CDR1 and CDR2: MNHEY and SMNVEV (reference sequence). The CDR3 DNA follows: TGTGCCAGCAGCCGAACTTCCTCCAGGGATGGGTCCTATAATTCACCCCTCCACTTT. It encodes CASSRTSSRDGSYNSPLHF.

The chain carries TRBV7-2 and TRBJ2-7; possible D gene TRBD1, 6 bases. With 5 bases removed from V and 0 bases from J, the gap between germline ends came to 14 bases. CDR1 and CDR2 (germline): SGHTA, FQGNSA. This CDR3 has 15 amino acids. This CDR3 reads CASSPHRDNSYEQYF. CDR3 coding DNA: TGTGCCAGCAGCCCACACCGGGACAACTCCTACGAGCAGTACTTC.

The V gene is TRBV10-3, the J gene TRBJ2-3; D remains unclear. V was pared by 8 bases and J by 1 base, with 13 bases between. The CDR3 length is 14 residues. In germline, CDR1 is ENHRY, CDR2 SYGVKD. The CDR3 nucleotides read TGTGCCATCGGTTCGTGGATTGGCACAGATACGCAGTATTTT. Translated: CAIGSWIGTDTQYF.

The J gene is TRBJ2-3, the V gene TRBV3-1, with 11 bases matching TRBD2. Per germline, CDR1 LGHDT and CDR2 YNNKEL (reference sequence). The J segment lost 5 bases and the V segment lost 0 bases, leaving 7 bases of the junction unmatched. The CDR3 spans 17 residues. The DNA for the CDR3 is TGTGCCAGCAGCCAAGAACCCACTAGCGGGGGAGGAGATACGCAGTATTTT. As protein: CASSQEPTSGGGDTQYF.

About this clonotype: One end of the junction is discordant with germline, which a read error may explain. The chain combines TRBV6-5 with TRBJ2-3; D is ambiguous. Germline V gene lookup returns CDR1 MNHEY and CDR2 SVGAGI. The length of the CDR3 is 17 residues. CDR3: CASSYSPLHPSTDTRYF. The CDR3, as DNA: TGTGCCAGCAGTTACTCCCCTCTCCATCCGAGCACAGATACGCGGTATTTT.

This clonotype turned up a few times. The chain links TRBV7-9 to TRBJ2-3; D is unresolved. The CDR3 contains 17 residues. The germline V gene has CDR1 SEHNR and CDR2 FQNEAQ (reference sequence). The V and J ends lost 0 bases and 2 bases respectively, with 15 bases between them. CDR3 in DNA: TGTGCCAGCAGCTTAGCGCCAGGTAGCCCATTCACAGATACGCAGTATTTT. The encoded protein is CASSLAPGSPFTDTQYF.

This clonotype was counted between two and nine times. This chain uses TRBV10-3 with TRBJ2-1; TRBD2 agrees at 9 bases. CDR3 length equals 12 residues. The germline V gene has CDR1 ENHRY and CDR2 SYGVKD. The CDR3 DNA reads TGTGCAACCGGGACTAGCTTCGATGAGCAGTTCTTC. It encodes CATGTSFDEQFF.

In this sample, this clonotype turned up many times. The J gene is TRBJ2-4, the V gene TRBV20-1; D is unresolved. CDR1 is DFQATT and CDR2 is SNEGSKA in the germline V gene (reference sequence). CDR3 size: 16 residues. V lost 3 bases and J lost 0, with 15 bases in between. CDR3 coding DNA: TGCAGTGCTAGGGATAGCCCGGCACTAGCCAAAAACATTCAGTACTTC. Its protein product is CSARDSPALAKNIQYF.

The chain carries TRBV10-3 and TRBJ2-3, with D unclear. This CDR3 is 15 amino acids long. CDR1 and CDR2 from the germline V gene are ENHRY and SYGVKD. V lost 8 bases to trimming and J lost 2 bases, with 17 bases between them. DNA for the CDR3: TGTGCCATCCTTCGTGAACCCGGACCCACAGATACGCAGTATTTT. This sequence encodes CAILREPGPTDTQYF.

The chain recombines TRBV20-1 with TRBJ1-5; TRBD1 matches 9 bases. This CDR3 spans 12 amino acids. Germline values: CDR1 DFQATT, CDR2 SNEGSKA (reference sequence). The V gene end was trimmed by 6 bases and the J gene end by 7 bases; junction bases not matched to a gene: 4. The CDR3 protein is CSAGQGRQPQHF. The DNA for the CDR3 is TGCAGTGCAGGACAGGGGAGACAGCCCCAGCATTTT.

Only a few counts were recorded for this clonotype. At one end the junction does not follow the germline gene, possibly because of a read error. V is TRBV3-1 and J is TRBJ2-1, with D perhaps TRBD2 (6 bases). CDR3 length: 18 amino acids. The V gene's germline CDR1 is LGHDT and CDR2 YNNKEL (reference sequence). CDR3 coding DNA: TGTGCCGGCAGCCAAGTCGGAACTCGGGGGATTGGATACAATGAGCAGTTCTTC. This sequence encodes CAGSQVGTRGIGYNEQFF.

In its sample, this clonotype was seen a few times. The chain has TRBV20-1 and TRBJ2-3; D unclear. CDR1 and CDR2 (germline): DFQATT, SNEGSKA (reference sequence). This CDR3 contains 12 residues. Deletions cut 0 bases from V and 5 bases from J, with 6 bases between. CDR3 loop: CSARDPVDTQYF. The CDR3 nucleotides read TGCAGTGCTAGAGATCCTGTAGATACGCAGTATTTT.

This clonotype occurred a few times. This chain uses TRBV2 with TRBJ1-5; D remains ambiguous. CDR3 length: 14 residues. V was clipped by 0 bases and J by 7 bases, with 10 bases between them. Germline CDR1 is SNHLY and CDR2 is FYNNEI. The CDR3: CASSEASAGQPQHF. The CDR3 DNA reads TGTGCCAGCAGTGAAGCGTCAGCCGGGCAGCCCCAGCATTTT.

Concerning this clonotype: A junction boundary mismatches the germline segment, possibly from a read error. This chain uses TRBV7-2 with TRBJ1-1; D is ambiguous. Germline-derived CDR1 and CDR2 are SGHTA and FQGNSA. This CDR3 has 15 amino acids. CDR3 coding DNA: TGTGCCAGCACCTCCGGGAGACGCATGAACGCTGAAGCTTTCTTT. Amino acids: CASTSGRRMNAEAFF.

This chain joins TRBV7-8 and TRBJ1-2; TRBD1 matches 12 bases. V trimming: 5 bases; J trimming: 4 bases; junction bases outside the gene matches: 5. There are 15 residues in the CDR3. Germline V lookup: CDR1 SGHVS, CDR2 FQNEAQ. This chain's CDR3 is CASSPGTGGAYGYTF. The CDR3 nucleotides are TGTGCCAGCAGCCCCGGGACAGGGGGCGCCTATGGCTACACCTTC.

There are a few counts of this clonotype. J is TRBJ2-5 and V is TRBV5-1; D may be TRBD1 (6 bases). V was cut by 3 bases and J by 1 base, with 16 bases left in between. The germline V gene encodes CDR1 SGHRS and CDR2 YFSETQ. The CDR3 contains 16 residues. CDR3 coding DNA: TGCGCCAGCAGCTCCCGACCGGGACAACCCCAAGAGACCCAGTACTTC. This gives the protein CASSSRPGQPQETQYF.

Only a few counts were recorded for this clonotype. The chain couples TRBV11-1 to TRBJ2-1, with D maybe TRBD2 (7 bases). The CDR3 has 16 residues. CDR1 is SGHAT and CDR2 is FQDESV in the germline V gene (reference sequence). The ends were cut back, 5 bases at V and 4 bases at J, with 18 bases in the middle. CDR3 amino acids: CASSPRGGTRYNEQFF. CDR3 nucleotide sequence: TGTGCCAGCAGCCCTAGGGGGGGGACAAGGTACAATGAGCAGTTCTTC. The full variable domain, in which reference TRBV11-1 and TRBJ2-1 provide the parts outside the CDR3, is EAEVAQSPRYKITEKSQAVAFWCDPISGHATLYWYRQILGQGPELLVQFQDESVVDDSQLPKDRFSAERLKGVDSTLKIQPAELGDSAMYLCASSPRGGTRYNEQFFGPGTRLTVL.

This clonotype was detected a few times. The junction shows a germline mismatch at one end, possibly a read error. This CDR3 is CASSEAVLAGGFTDTRYF. In nucleotides, the CDR3 is TGCGCCAGCAGCGAAGCAGTACTAGCGGGGGGATTCACAGATACGCGGTATTTT. The chain employs TRBV4-3 and TRBJ2-3; the match to TRBD2 covers 12 bases. Germline-derived CDR1 and CDR2 are LGHNA and YSLEER. The CDR3 consists of 18 residues.